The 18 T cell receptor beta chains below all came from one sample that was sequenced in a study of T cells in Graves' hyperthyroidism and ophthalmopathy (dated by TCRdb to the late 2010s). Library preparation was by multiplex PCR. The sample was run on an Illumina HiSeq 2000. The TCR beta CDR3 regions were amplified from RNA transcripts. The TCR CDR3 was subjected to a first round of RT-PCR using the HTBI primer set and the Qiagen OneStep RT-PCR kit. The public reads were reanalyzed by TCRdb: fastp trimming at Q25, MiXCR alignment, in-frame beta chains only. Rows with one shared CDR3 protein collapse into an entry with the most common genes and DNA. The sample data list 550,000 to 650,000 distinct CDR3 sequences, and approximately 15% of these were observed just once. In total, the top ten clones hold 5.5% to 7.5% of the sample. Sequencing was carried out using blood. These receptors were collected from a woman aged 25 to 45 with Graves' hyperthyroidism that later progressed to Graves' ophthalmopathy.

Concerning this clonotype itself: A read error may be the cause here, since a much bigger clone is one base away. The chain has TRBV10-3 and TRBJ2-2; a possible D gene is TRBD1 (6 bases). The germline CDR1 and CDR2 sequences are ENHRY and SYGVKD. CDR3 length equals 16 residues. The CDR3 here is CAINEAPGEHTGELFF. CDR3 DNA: TGTGCCATCAATGAGGCGCCAGGGGAGCACACCGGGGAGCTGTTTTTT.

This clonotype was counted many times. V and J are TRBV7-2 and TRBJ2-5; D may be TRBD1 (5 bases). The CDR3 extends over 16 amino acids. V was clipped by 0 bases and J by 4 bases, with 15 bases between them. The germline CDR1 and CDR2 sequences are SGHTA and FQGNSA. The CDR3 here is CASSLATVPFSETQYF. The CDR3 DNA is TGTGCCAGCAGCTTAGCGACAGTCCCTTTCTCAGAGACCCAGTACTTC. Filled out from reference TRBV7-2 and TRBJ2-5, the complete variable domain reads GAGVSQSPSNKVTEKGKDVELRCDPISGHTALYWYRQSLGQGLEFLIYFQGNSAPDKSGLPSDRFSAERTGGSVSTLTIQRTQQEDSAVYLCASSLATVPFSETQYFGPGTRLLVL.

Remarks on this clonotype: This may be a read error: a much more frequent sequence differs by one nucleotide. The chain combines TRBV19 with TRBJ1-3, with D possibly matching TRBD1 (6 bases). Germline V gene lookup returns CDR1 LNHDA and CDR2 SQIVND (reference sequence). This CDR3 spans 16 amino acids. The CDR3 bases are TGTGCCAGTAGTATAGCGGCCCGACAGGCGGGAAGCACCATATATTTT. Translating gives CASSIAARQAGSTIYF.

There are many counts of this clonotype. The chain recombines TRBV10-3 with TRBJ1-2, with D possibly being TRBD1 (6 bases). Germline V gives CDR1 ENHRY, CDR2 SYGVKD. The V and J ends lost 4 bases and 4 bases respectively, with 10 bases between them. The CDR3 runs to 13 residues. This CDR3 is CAISARDIYGYTF. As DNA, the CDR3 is TGTGCCATCAGTGCCCGGGACATCTATGGCTACACCTTC.

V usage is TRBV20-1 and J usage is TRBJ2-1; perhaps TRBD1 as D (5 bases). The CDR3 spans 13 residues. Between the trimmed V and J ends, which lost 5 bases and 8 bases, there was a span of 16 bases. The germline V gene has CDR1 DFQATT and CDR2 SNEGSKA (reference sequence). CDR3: CSAPTEAGYEQFF. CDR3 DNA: TGCAGTGCTCCGACAGAAGCAGGATATGAGCAGTTCTTC.

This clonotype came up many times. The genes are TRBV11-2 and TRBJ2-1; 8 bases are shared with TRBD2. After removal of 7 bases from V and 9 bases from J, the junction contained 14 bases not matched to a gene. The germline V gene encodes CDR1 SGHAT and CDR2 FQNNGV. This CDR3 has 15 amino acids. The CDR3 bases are TGTGCCAGCACCCTGGGGGGGCTAGCGGGTACTGAGCAGTTCTTC. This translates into CASTLGGLAGTEQFF.

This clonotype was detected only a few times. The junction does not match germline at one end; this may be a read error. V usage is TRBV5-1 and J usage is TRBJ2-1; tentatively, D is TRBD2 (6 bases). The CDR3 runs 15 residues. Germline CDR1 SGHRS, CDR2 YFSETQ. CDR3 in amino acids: CAGSTSSAAYNEQFF. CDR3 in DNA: TGCGCCGGCAGCACCTCTAGCGCTGCCTACAATGAGCAGTTCTTC.

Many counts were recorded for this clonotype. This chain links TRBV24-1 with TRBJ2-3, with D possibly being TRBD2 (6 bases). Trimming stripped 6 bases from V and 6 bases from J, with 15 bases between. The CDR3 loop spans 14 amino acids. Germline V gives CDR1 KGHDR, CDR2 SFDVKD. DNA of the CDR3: TGTGCCACCAGTCTTAGCGGAAGGGGTGATACGCAGTATTTT. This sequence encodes CATSLSGRGDTQYF.

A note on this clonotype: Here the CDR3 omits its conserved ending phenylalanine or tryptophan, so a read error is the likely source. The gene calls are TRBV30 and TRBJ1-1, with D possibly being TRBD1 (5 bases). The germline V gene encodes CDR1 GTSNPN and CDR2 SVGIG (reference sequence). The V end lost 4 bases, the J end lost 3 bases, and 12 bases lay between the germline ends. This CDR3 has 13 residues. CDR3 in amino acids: CAWTGAVYTEAFL. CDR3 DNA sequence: TGTGCCTGGACCGGGGCTGTGTACACTGAAGCTTTCTTA.

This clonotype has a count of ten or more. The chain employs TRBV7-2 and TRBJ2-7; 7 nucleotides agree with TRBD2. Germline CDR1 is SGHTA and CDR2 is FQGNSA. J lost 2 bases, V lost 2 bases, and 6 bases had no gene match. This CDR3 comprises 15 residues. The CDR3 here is CASSLSASGAYEQYF. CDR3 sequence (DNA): TGTGCCAGCAGCTTATCCGCCAGCGGGGCCTACGAGCAGTACTTC.

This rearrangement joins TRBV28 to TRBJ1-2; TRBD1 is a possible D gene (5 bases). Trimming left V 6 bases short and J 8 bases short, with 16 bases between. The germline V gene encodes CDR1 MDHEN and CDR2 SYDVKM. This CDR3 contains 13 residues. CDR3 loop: CASSPGTGEGYTF. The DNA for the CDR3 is TGTGCCAGCAGCCCCGGGACTGGGGAAGGCTACACCTTC.

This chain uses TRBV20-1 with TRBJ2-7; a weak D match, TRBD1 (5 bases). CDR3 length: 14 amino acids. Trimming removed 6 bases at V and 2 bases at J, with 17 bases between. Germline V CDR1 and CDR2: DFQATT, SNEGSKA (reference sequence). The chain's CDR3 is CSARVGVPPYEQYF. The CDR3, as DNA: TGCAGTGCCCGAGTAGGGGTACCCCCCTACGAGCAGTACTTC.

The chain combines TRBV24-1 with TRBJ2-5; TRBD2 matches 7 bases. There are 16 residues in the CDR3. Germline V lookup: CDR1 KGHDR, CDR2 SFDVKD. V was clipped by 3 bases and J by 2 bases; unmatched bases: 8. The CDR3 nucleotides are TGTGCCACCAGTGATCCCCTTGGGGGGGGGCAAGAGACCCAGTACTTC. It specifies CATSDPLGGGQETQYF.

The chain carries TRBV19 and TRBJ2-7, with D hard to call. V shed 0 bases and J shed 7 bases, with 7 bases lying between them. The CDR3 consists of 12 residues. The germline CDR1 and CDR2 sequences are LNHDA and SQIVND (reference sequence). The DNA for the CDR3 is TGTGCCAGTAGTATAGATGGGCGAGAGCAGTACTTC. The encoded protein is CASSIDGREQYF.

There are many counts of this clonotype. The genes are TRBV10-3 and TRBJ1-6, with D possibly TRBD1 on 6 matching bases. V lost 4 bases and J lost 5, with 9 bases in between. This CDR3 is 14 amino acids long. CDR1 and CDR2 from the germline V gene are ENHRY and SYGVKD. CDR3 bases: TGTGCCATCAGTGGGACAGATGATAATTCACCCCTCCACTTT. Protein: CAISGTDDNSPLHF.

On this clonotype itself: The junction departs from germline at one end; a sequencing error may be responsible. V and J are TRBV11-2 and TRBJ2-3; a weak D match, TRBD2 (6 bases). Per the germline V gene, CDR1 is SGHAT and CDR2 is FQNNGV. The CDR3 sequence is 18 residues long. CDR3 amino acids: CASSFGGRTHHVTDTQSF. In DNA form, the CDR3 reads TGTGCCAGCAGCTTTGGGGGGAGGACGCACCACGTCACAGATACGCAGTCTTTT.

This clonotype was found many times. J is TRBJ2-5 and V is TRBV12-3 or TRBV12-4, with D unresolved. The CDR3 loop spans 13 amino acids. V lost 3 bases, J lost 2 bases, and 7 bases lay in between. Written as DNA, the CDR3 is TGTGCCAGCAGTTTCGGCAGTCAAGAGACCCAGTACTTC. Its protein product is CASSFGSQETQYF.

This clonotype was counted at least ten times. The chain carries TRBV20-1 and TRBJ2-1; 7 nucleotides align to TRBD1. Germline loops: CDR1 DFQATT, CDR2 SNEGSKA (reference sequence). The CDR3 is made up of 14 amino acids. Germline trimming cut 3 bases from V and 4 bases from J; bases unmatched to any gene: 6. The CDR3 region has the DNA TGCAGTGCTAGCGTCGTGACAGGGTACAATGAGCAGTTCTTC. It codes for CSASVVTGYNEQFF.